These 9 T cell receptor beta chains came from one sample sequenced in a study of shared clonotypes between healthy human individuals. Assay used: immunoSEQ multiplex PCR; TCRdb lists only in-frame clones, some missing. This sample has about 700,000 clones, with 92% found just once. Positively selected for CCR7, the CD45RO-negative cells used as naive CD8 cells excluded terminally differentiated effector memory CD45RA+ cells. Material for sequencing was naive CD8+ T cells sorted from blood. Source of these receptors: a man under 40 in good health.

V and J are TRBV2 and TRBJ2-3, with 9 bases identical to TRBD2. Germline CDR1 reads SNHLY; CDR2 reads FYNNEI. V was clipped by 2 bases and J by 7 bases; unmatched bases: 10. The CDR3 contains 16 residues. DNA for the CDR3: TGTGCCAGCAGTGAACATGCGGGAGGGACCACGAATACGCAGTATTTT. It translates to CASSEHAGGTTNTQYF.

CDR3 region: CASSFTGGGYTF. CDR3 bases: TGCGCCAGCAGCTTTACAGGGGGCGGCTACACCTTC. The chain couples TRBV5-1 to TRBJ1-2, with 9 bases lining up with TRBD1. The junction had 1 base not matched to a gene; V was cut back by 2 bases and J by 8 bases. Germline V gene lookup returns CDR1 SGHRS and CDR2 YFSETQ. The CDR3 is 12 residues long. The complete variable domain, with remaining parts taken from reference TRBV5-1 and TRBJ1-2, reads KAGVTQTPRYLIKTRGQQVTLSCSPISGHRSVSWYQQTPGQGLQFLFEYFSETQRNKGNFPGRFSGRQFSNSRSEMNVSTLELGDSALYLCASSFTGGGYTFGSGTRLTVV.

Points on this clone: This specimen includes other DNA sequences encoding the same CDR3. The chain recombines TRBV28 with TRBJ2-3, with 7 bases matching TRBD2. Germline CDR1 MDHEN, CDR2 SYDVKM. The CDR3 has 15 residues. J gave up 2 bases and V 1 base, and 3 bases lay outside the gene matches. CDR3: CASSLSSGLTDTQYF. DNA for the CDR3: TGTGCCAGCAGTTTATCTAGCGGCCTCACAGATACGCAGTATTTT.

This chain uses TRBV5-6 with TRBJ1-5, with 9 bases identical to TRBD1. The germline gives CDR1 SGHDT, CDR2 YYEEEE. J was trimmed by 7 bases and V by 3 bases; bases with no gene match: 5. This CDR3 has 14 amino acids. This CDR3 is CASSSGQGRQPQHF. The DNA of the CDR3 is TGTGCCAGCAGCTCGGGACAGGGAAGACAGCCCCAGCATTTT.

This clone was seen a single time. The chain has TRBV19 and TRBJ2-2; D might be TRBD2 (5 bases). Per germline, CDR1 LNHDA and CDR2 SQIVND (reference sequence). V lost 5 bases to trimming and J lost 5 bases, with 15 bases between them. The CDR3 has 15 amino acids. CDR3 region: CASSLAGIRTGELFF. The CDR3 coding sequence is TGTGCCAGTAGTCTAGCCGGTATAAGGACCGGGGAGCTGTTTTTT.

The CDR3, as DNA: TGTGCCAGCAGCTTACGGGACAGGGTCGACAATGAGCAGTTCTTC. It translates to CASSLRDRVDNEQFF. V is TRBV11-2 and J is TRBJ2-1; 9 nucleotides line up with TRBD1. J was trimmed by 5 bases and V by 2 bases; bases with no gene match: 4. The CDR3 runs to 15 residues. Germline CDR1 SGHAT, CDR2 FQNNGV.

The V and J genes are TRBV10-3 and TRBJ2-1, with 13 bases aligning to TRBD2. From germline, CDR1 is ENHRY and CDR2 SYGVKD. The junction had 1 base not matched to a gene; V was cut back by 2 bases and J by 6 bases. The CDR3 is made up of 15 amino acids. The CDR3 DNA reads as TGTGCCATCAGTGAGACTAGCGGGAGGGCCAATGAGCAGTTCTTC. Protein sequence: CAISETSGRANEQFF.

The gene calls are TRBV5-1 and TRBJ2-3; a possible D gene is TRBD2 (5 bases). Germline-derived CDR1 and CDR2 are SGHRS and YFSETQ. CDR3 length: 16 amino acids. The ends were cut back, 0 bases at V and 2 bases at J, with 13 bases in the middle. CDR3 bases: TGCGCCAGCAGCTTGGAGGCTAGCCTCTCCACAGATACGCAGTATTTT. Its translation: CASSLEASLSTDTQYF.

This chain uses TRBV27 with TRBJ2-1; TRBD2 matches at 7 bases. After removal of 6 bases from V and 5 bases from J, the junction contained 10 bases not matched to a gene. The germline V gene has CDR1 MNHEY and CDR2 SMNVEV (reference sequence). The CDR3 length is 15 residues. CDR3 nucleotide sequence: TGTGCCAGCAGAGGGGTCGGGAGGTATGACAATGAGCAGTTCTTC. It is translated as CASRGVGRYDNEQFF.